This TCR beta chain was documented in a study of T cell changes during pregnancy in multiple sclerosis. Assay: immunoSEQ multiplex PCR; the TCRdb copy retains only in-frame clones and omits some. The sample records about 110,000 clones, roughly nine tenths being singletons. The CDR3 runs 17 residues. Germline V gene lookup returns CDR1 MDHEN and CDR2 SYDVKM. V lost 4 bases, J lost 0 bases, and 13 bases lay in between. The starting material was peripheral blood, obtained before pregnancy. This sequence was found in a female donor with multiple sclerosis, enrolled in a pregnancy study. The chain joins TRBV28 to TRBJ1-6; no firm D call. CDR3: CASSSRVISSYNSPLHF. CDR3 nucleotides: TGTGCCAGCAGTTCCCGGGTGATAAGCTCCTATAATTCACCCCTCCACTTT.